A single sample gave rise to the 22 T cell receptor beta chains below, sequenced in a study of OX40 agonist ivuxolimab in advanced cancers. Assay used: immunoSEQ multiplex PCR; TCRdb lists only in-frame clones, some missing. The table includes more than 50,000 clones, 75% to 85% detected once. Sequencing was performed on CD4+ or CD8+ T cells sorted from blood, taken in a trial of the OX40 agonist ivuxolimab. The receptors come from an adult with an advanced solid tumor such as melanoma, head and neck, liver or kidney cancer.

The gene calls are TRBV6-5 and TRBJ1-2, with D maybe TRBD1 (5 bases). Germline values: CDR1 MNHEY, CDR2 SVGAGI. Trimming took off 5 bases at V and 0 bases at J, with 13 bases between the two ends. This CDR3 contains 15 residues. The DNA for the CDR3 is TGTGCCAGCAGTCGAGAGGGGACCACTAACTATGGCTACACCTTC. Translation gives CASSREGTTNYGYTF.

The chain combines TRBV4-1 with TRBJ1-2; 9 nucleotides agree with TRBD1. Per the germline V gene, CDR1 is MGHRA and CDR2 is YSYEKL. V was clipped by 4 bases and J by 6 bases; unmatched bases: 3. The CDR3 covers 13 residues. Here the CDR3 reads CASSLRTGDGYTF. In DNA form, the CDR3 reads TGCGCCAGCAGCCTTAGGACAGGGGATGGCTACACCTTC.

The CDR3 DNA sequence: TGTGCCAGTAGTATAGTGGGGACAGGGCCCGGGAATGAGCAGTTCTTC. It translates to CASSIVGTGPGNEQFF. The V and J genes are TRBV19 and TRBJ2-1; 9 positions agree with TRBD1. Germline V gives CDR1 LNHDA, CDR2 SQIVND (reference sequence). The junction had 8 bases not matched to a gene; V was cut back by 1 base and J by 7 bases. The CDR3 totals 16 residues.

The genes are TRBV7-8 and TRBJ2-7, with a tentative D call TRBD2 (5 bases). Trimming removed 5 bases from V and 5 bases from J, with 16 bases in between. Per the germline V gene, CDR1 is SGHVS and CDR2 is FQNEAQ. CDR3 length equals 14 residues. The CDR3 spells CASSVTADGNEQYF. CDR3 nucleotides: TGTGCCAGCAGCGTAACCGCCGACGGGAACGAGCAGTACTTC.

The CDR3 protein is CATSRGGQGTYEQYF. The CDR3 DNA reads as TGTGCCACCAGCAGGGGAGGACAGGGTACCTACGAGCAGTACTTC. This chain connects TRBV15 to TRBJ2-7; 8 bases fit TRBD1. The trim removed 3 bases at V and 2 bases at J, leaving 6 bases unmatched. The CDR3 sequence is 15 residues long. Looked up from germline, CDR1 is LNHNV and CDR2 is YYDKDF (reference sequence).

This clone is a singleton in its sample. The CDR3 here is CASSAWDGVNTEAFF. The CDR3 nucleotides are TGTGCCAGCAGCGCTTGGGACGGAGTGAACACTGAAGCTTTCTTT. The rearrangement uses TRBV5-8 and TRBJ1-1; possibly TRBD1 for D (5 bases). The CDR3 extends over 15 amino acids. Germline values: CDR1 SGHTS, CDR2 YDEGEE. V lost 4 bases, J lost 0 bases, and 13 bases lay in between. The full variable domain, in which reference TRBV5-8 and TRBJ1-1 provide the parts outside the CDR3, is EAGVTQSPTHLIKTRGQQATLRCSPISGHTSVYWYQQALGLGLQFLLWYDEGEERNRGNFPPRFSGRQFPNYSSELNVNALELEDSALYLCASSAWDGVNTEAFFGQGTRLTVV.

This clone appeared a single time. V gene TRBV28 combines with J gene TRBJ2-7; no clear D gene. Germline lookup yields CDR1 MDHEN and CDR2 SYDVKM. This CDR3 has 14 residues. The germline V and J ends were trimmed by 7 bases and 0 bases, with 13 bases remaining between them. The CDR3 nucleotides read TGTGCCAGCAATAAAGCAGGCAGCTCCTACGAGCAGTACTTC. This gives the protein CASNKAGSSYEQYF.

This clone has only a few counts. The CDR3 DNA reads as TGTGCCAGCAGTGAATTGGGACAGGGGAGCGGCGGGGAGCTGTTTTTT. Its protein product is CASSELGQGSGGELFF. The chain is built from TRBV2 and TRBJ2-2; 10 bases align to TRBD1. The CDR3 has 16 residues. Germline CDR1 and CDR2: SNHLY and FYNNEI. V lost 2 bases and J lost 7; bases outside the gene matches: 7.

This chain uses TRBV9 with TRBJ2-5; TRBD2 matches 10 bases. V lost 1 base, J lost 1 base, and 4 bases stayed unmatched. The CDR3 covers 16 residues. Germline V CDR1 and CDR2: SGDLS, YYNGEE. CDR3 sequence (DNA): TGTGCCAGCAGCGTAAATAGCGGGGGGTCCCAAGAGACCCAGTACTTC. Translated, it gives CASSVNSGGSQETQYF.

The CDR3 coding sequence is TGTGCCAGCAGCTTGGGAGGTGGCTACACCTTC. Translating gives CASSLGGGYTF. This chain uses TRBV5-5 with TRBJ1-2; no definite D call. The CDR3 length is 11 residues. Germline loops: CDR1 SGHKS, CDR2 YYEKEE (reference sequence). Trimming cost V 0 bases and J 7 bases, with 4 bases left between them.

The chain employs TRBV9 and TRBJ2-2, with 7 bases that match TRBD2. Germline CDR1 SGDLS, CDR2 YYNGEE. This CDR3 has 17 amino acids. V shed 3 bases and J 1 base; nucleotides not matched to a gene: 9. CDR3 coding DNA: TGTGCCAGCAGCGCCCTAGTGACGGGGGGGAACACCGGGGAGCTGTTTTTT. This gives the protein CASSALVTGGNTGELFF.

V and J are TRBV6-6 and TRBJ2-7; D may match TRBD1 or TRBD2 (5 bases each). V lost 5 bases to trimming and J lost 2 bases, with 16 bases between them. The CDR3 totals 15 residues. Germline-derived CDR1 and CDR2 are MNHNY and SVGAGI (reference sequence). DNA for the CDR3: TGTGCCAGCAGTACCCACTCCGGGACGACCTACGAGCAGTACTTC. Translation gives CASSTHSGTTYEQYF.

The chain uses TRBV5-1 and TRBJ2-3, with TRBD2 identical over 7 bases. The CDR3 contains 14 residues. V was pared by 0 bases and J by 5 bases, with 3 bases of the junction left unmatched. Germline V gene sequence: CDR1 SGHRS, CDR2 YFSETQ. Here the CDR3 reads CASSLGASGDTQYF. The CDR3 DNA is TGCGCCAGCAGCTTGGGGGCTAGCGGAGATACGCAGTATTTT.

This clone has a handful of counts. CDR3 sequence: CASSVDPESNIYGYTF. CDR3 nucleotides: TGTGCCAGCAGTGTGGACCCCGAATCCAACATCTATGGCTACACCTTC. The J gene is TRBJ1-2, the V gene TRBV6-1; D gene unclear. The CDR3 has 16 residues. Germline lookup yields CDR1 MNHNS and CDR2 SASEGT. Trimming removed 4 bases at V and 4 bases at J, with 19 bases between.

This clone was detected a few times. The chain recombines TRBV10-3 with TRBJ1-1; D remains unclear. Germline CDR1 reads ENHRY; CDR2 reads SYGVKD. The CDR3 consists of 15 residues. V shed 3 bases and J shed 1 base, with 12 bases lying between them. Here the CDR3 DNA reads TGTGCCATCAGTGAAGTGGGAATAGGGAACACTGAAGCTTTCTTT. Translated: CAISEVGIGNTEAFF.

The chain couples TRBV2 to TRBJ2-2; perhaps TRBD1 as D (5 bases). The CDR3 extends over 14 amino acids. The germline V gene encodes CDR1 SNHLY and CDR2 FYNNEI. V gave up 2 bases and J gave up 5 bases, with 9 bases separating them. The CDR3 reads CASSETRVTGELFF. In DNA form, the CDR3 reads TGTGCCAGCAGTGAAACCAGGGTTACCGGGGAGCTGTTTTTT.

The chain links TRBV27 to TRBJ2-3, with 12 nucleotides matching TRBD2. Germline V gene lookup returns CDR1 MNHEY and CDR2 SMNVEV (reference sequence). Germline trimming cut 2 bases from V and 1 base from J; bases unmatched to any gene: 7. The length of the CDR3 is 18 residues. The CDR3 sequence is CASSLRLAGAGGTDTQYF. Here the CDR3 DNA reads TGTGCCAGCAGTTTAAGACTAGCGGGGGCCGGGGGCACAGATACGCAGTATTTT.

This sequence joins TRBV5-8 and TRBJ1-6; TRBD1 is a possible D gene (5 bases). V was clipped by 2 bases and J by 3 bases, with 12 bases between them. The CDR3 covers 16 residues. Germline V gene data show CDR1 as SGHTS and CDR2 as YDEGEE. The CDR3 spells CASSFRTGDYNSPLHF. The CDR3 bases are TGTGCCAGCAGCTTTAGAACAGGCGACTATAATTCACCCCTCCACTTT.

V gene TRBV7-8 combines with J gene TRBJ2-7; weak D call: TRBD2 (6 bases). The V end was cut by 1 base, the J end by 0 bases, with 19 bases between. CDR1 is SGHVS and CDR2 is FQNEAQ in the germline V gene. CDR3 length equals 18 residues. CDR3 loop: CASSLVGREVSYSYEQYF. In DNA form, the CDR3 reads TGTGCCAGCAGCTTAGTCGGCAGGGAGGTCTCCTACTCCTACGAGCAGTACTTC.

CDR3 loop: CASSLEEGYEQYF. The CDR3 region has the DNA TGTGCCAGCAGCTTAGAGGAGGGGTACGAGCAGTACTTC. This chain uses TRBV13 with TRBJ2-7, with D perhaps TRBD2 (6 bases). The CDR3 is 13 residues long. V was shortened by 1 base and J by 4 bases, with 8 bases between the two germline ends. Germline CDR1 and CDR2: PRHDT and FYEKMQ (reference sequence).

This clone was picked up a small number of times. V gene TRBV9 combines with J gene TRBJ2-2; possibly TRBD1 for D (6 bases). Germline lookup yields CDR1 SGDLS and CDR2 YYNGEE. The germline V and J ends were trimmed by 0 bases and 4 bases, with 7 bases remaining between them. This CDR3 region has 14 residues. Written as DNA, the CDR3 is TGTGCCAGCAGCGTAGTGGGGGCCACCGGGGAGCTGTTTTTT. It translates to CASSVVGATGELFF.

The chain couples TRBV18 to TRBJ2-3; TRBD1 matches at 9 bases. The ends lost 3 bases at V and 4 bases at J; junction bases unmatched: 11. The CDR3 covers 17 residues. Looked up from germline, CDR1 is KGHSH and CDR2 is LQKENI. The CDR3 sequence: CASSPDAGTGWADTQYF. The CDR3 DNA follows: TGTGCCAGCTCACCCGATGCCGGGACAGGGTGGGCAGATACGCAGTATTTT.